This T cell receptor (beta chain) was identified during a study of lymphopenia after photon versus proton radiotherapy. This table comes from immunoSEQ multiplex PCR, and its TCRdb copy is limited to in-frame clones, with some not included. The sample has about 45,000 clones; 85% are singletons. General study results and limits: Only patients who died were analyzed for survival; proton advantage is unproven. After lymphocyte nadir, photon-treated repertoires showed oligoclonal expansion, especially CD8+ Temra. Proton therapy kept repertoires fairly stable, unlike photons, which gained effector/memory cells.

To note about this clone: What it binds is not known.

The CDR3 has 14 residues. CDR1 is SQVTM, CDR2 ANQGSEA, per germline. V was cut by 8 bases and J by 1 base, with 18 bases left in between. This TCR came from a man aged 40-50 years with gastric cancer. The chain has TRBV29-1 and TRBJ2-7, with a possible D match to TRBD1 (5 bases). The sequencing used peripheral blood, collected from a patient treated with photon-based radiotherapy. The CDR3 DNA follows: TGCAGCCCAGTACCCAGGGAAATTTCCTACGAGCAGTACTTC. Its translation is CSPVPREISYEQYF.